A selection of T cell receptor beta chains follows, all from one sample in a study of blood T cell repertoires in COVID-19. Produced via immunoSEQ multiplex PCR; TCRdb's table is partial and in-frame only. The sample shows some 72,000 clones, less than 90% of them seen only once. The sequenced material came from peripheral blood. Every receptor here comes from a man aged 50 to 60 with COVID-19, enrolled during active disease. Each CDR3 is given with its conserved first and last residue. Each record gives: clone size, D gene, V gene, J gene, CDR3 DNA, CDR3 protein. A D gene is named only where the DNA matches it firmly. Clone sizes are given selectively: once, few, many, or a class where the clone is expanded.

>NA|TRBD2|TRBV11-3|TRBJ2-3
TGTGCCAGCAGCTTAGATCTCGCTAGCGGGAACACAGATACGCAGTATTTT
CASSLDLASGNTDTQYF
>NA|TRBD2|TRBV11-1|TRBJ2-3
TGTGCCAGCAGCCTACCCGGGACTAGCGGCACAGATACGCAGTATTTT
CASSLPGTSGTDTQYF
>NA|NA|TRBV30|TRBJ1-1
TGTGCCTGGAGTGTACAGTACAGGGATAACACTGAAGCTTTCTTT
CAWSVQYRDNTEAFF
>NA|TRBD2|TRBV7-9|TRBJ2-1
TGTGCCAGCAGCATACTAGCGGGAGGGACGAATGAGCAGTTCTTC
CASSILAGGTNEQFF
>NA|TRBD1|TRBV19|TRBJ2-4
TGTGCCAGTAGCGTGACAGGGCTTCTAGCCAAAAACATTCAGTACTTC
CASSVTGLLAKNIQYF
>NA|TRBD1|TRBV6-5|TRBJ2-7
TGTGCCAGCAATCAGGGACAGGGGGCGAAGCAGTACTTC
CASNQGQGAKQYF
>NA|TRBD1|TRBV10-3|TRBJ2-1
TGTGCCATCAGTGCAACAGGGGAAATACCCTACAATGAGCAGTTCTTC
CAISATGEIPYNEQFF
>NA|NA|TRBV28|TRBJ1-1
TGTGCCAGCAGTTTGCGACAGATGAACACTGAAGCTTTCTTT
CASSLRQMNTEAFF
>NA|NA|TRBV5-1|TRBJ2-1
TGCGCCAGCAGCTTAGGAGGTTTTTTCGGTGAGCAGTTCTTC
CASSLGGFFGEQFF
>NA|TRBD2|TRBV4-1|TRBJ2-3
TGCGCCAGCAGCCCAGGTCCGGCAGCGGGAGGCACAGATACGCAGTATTTT
CASSPGPAAGGTDTQYF
>NA|NA|TRBV6-5|TRBJ2-5
TGTGCCAGCAGCAGGGGGGCCCAAGAGACCCAGTACTTC
CASSRGAQETQYF
>NA|NA|TRBV4-3|TRBJ2-1
TGCGCCAGCAGCCTCCAATGGGGGCTAGCGGTGGATAATGAGCAGTTCTTC
CASSLQWGLAVDNEQFF
>NA|NA|TRBV10-3|TRBJ2-3
TGTGCCATCAGTGACGGGGCGGGGTGGGGCACAGATACGCAGTATTTT
CAISDGAGWGTDTQYF
>NA|TRBD1|TRBV5-4|TRBJ2-3
TGTGCCAGCAGCCTGACAGGGGCTAGGGCAGATACGCAGTATTTT
CASSLTGARADTQYF
>few|NA|TRBV7-9|TRBJ1-6
TGTGCCAGCAGCCAAGGAGACAGTTTTAATTCACCCCTCCACTTT
CASSQGDSFNSPLHF
>NA|NA|TRBV7-2|TRBJ2-4
TGTGCCAGCAGCTCCCAGCCAGAGGTAGCCAAAAACATTCAGTACTTC
CASSSQPEVAKNIQYF
>NA|NA|TRBV19|TRBJ2-1
TGTGCCAGTAGTCCCGGGTCTCATATCACACTCAATGAGCAGTTCTTC
CASSPGSHITLNEQFF
>NA|NA|TRBV15|TRBJ1-1
TGTGCCACCAGCGGAAGAGATAAGGGGCTGGACACTGAAGCTTTCTTT
CATSGRDKGLDTEAFF
>NA|TRBD1|TRBV6-5|TRBJ2-3
TGTGCCACCTTACCGGGGAAGGGGGCGGGAGATACGCAGTATTTT
CATLPGKGAGDTQYF
>NA|NA|TRBV19|TRBJ2-6
TGTGCCAGTAGTATAGGGCCCTCTGGGGCCAACGTCCTGACTTTC
CASSIGPSGANVLTF
>NA|NA|TRBV5-1|TRBJ2-5
TGCGCCAGCAGCTCGGAGGGGACCCCCCAAGAGACCCAGTACTTC
CASSSEGTPQETQYF
>NA|NA|TRBV11-3|TRBJ2-1
TGTGCCAGCAGCTTAGCTGGGGGGGAGCAGTTCTTC
CASSLAGGEQFF
>few|NA|TRBV6-6|TRBJ1-1
TGTGCCAGCACCCTTAGCCTACTCAACACTGAAGCTTTCTTT
CASTLSLLNTEAFF
>NA|TRBD2|TRBV30|TRBJ2-1
TGTGCCTGGAGTGTACTAGCGGGGGAAGGTGAGCAGTTCTTC
CAWSVLAGEGEQFF
>NA|TRBD2|TRBV5-1|TRBJ2-1
TGCGCCAGCAGCTTGGGCGGGAGCTCCTACAATGAGCAGTTCTTC
CASSLGGSSYNEQFF
>NA|NA|TRBV2|TRBJ2-5
TGTGCCAGCAGTGACGGGATTGAAGAGACCCAGTACTTC
CASSDGIEETQYF
>NA|TRBD2|TRBV28|TRBJ2-1
TGTGCCAGCAGAAGGACTAGCGGGAGCTACAATGAGCAGTTCTTC
CASRRTSGSYNEQFF
>NA|TRBD2|TRBV7-3|TRBJ2-2
TGTGCCAGCAGCTTAGGGGGACTAGTCGGCGGGGAGCTGTTTTTT
CASSLGGLVGGELFF
>NA|NA|TRBV5-5|TRBJ1-1
TGTGCCAGCAGCATAGAAAAGACCGGGACACGATTGAACACTGAAGCTTTCTTT
CASSIEKTGTRLNTEAFF
>NA|TRBD1|TRBV29-1|TRBJ2-7
TGCAGCGTTGGACCCGGACAGGGATACCACGAGCAGTACTTC
CSVGPGQGYHEQYF
>few|NA|TRBV23-1|TRBJ2-1
TGCGCCAGCAGTCCCGACAGAGAGCAGTTCTTC
CASSPDREQFF
>few|NA|TRBV11-2|TRBJ1-6
TGTGCCAGCAGCATTCTCGGAGACGGCGTTTCACCCCTCCACTTT
CASSILGDGVSPLHF
>NA|NA|TRBV5-1|TRBJ1-2
TGCGCCAGCAGCCCACTCCAGGTTAACTATGGCTACACCTTC
CASSPLQVNYGYTF
>NA|TRBD2|TRBV30|TRBJ2-3
TGTGCCTGGACTCCTAGCGGGAGGGGCACAGATACGCAGTATTTT
CAWTPSGRGTDTQYF
>NA|NA|TRBV10-3|TRBJ2-2
TGTGCCATCGATGGAGGGGTGAACACCGGGGAGCTGTTTTTT
CAIDGGVNTGELFF
>NA|NA|TRBV14|TRBJ2-7
TGTGCCAGCAGCCCCTATTACGTTACAGCCTCACCACACGAGCAGTACTTC
CASSPYYVTASPHEQYF
>NA|TRBD2|TRBV24-1|TRBJ2-5
TGTGCCACCAGTGCCCCCCGGGCCCTAGCGGGATTCGGGGAGACCCAGTACTTC
CATSAPRALAGFGETQYF
>NA|TRBD1|TRBV28|TRBJ1-2
TGTGCCAGCAGTTCTCACAGGGGGCGCAGAAGTGGCTACACCTTC
CASSSHRGRRSGYTF
>NA|TRBD2|TRBV7-6|TRBJ2-1
TGTGCCAGCAGCTTAGGGGCTAGCGGGACCTACAATGAGCAGTTCTTC
CASSLGASGTYNEQFF
>NA|NA|TRBV5-1|TRBJ2-1
TGCGCCAGCAGCCACGGGAGTGACAATGAGCAGTTCTTC
CASSHGSDNEQFF
>NA|TRBD1|TRBV6-1|TRBJ2-5
TGTGCCAGCAGTGAGGGACAGGGTCAAGAGACCCAGTACTTC
CASSEGQGQETQYF
>few|NA|TRBV6-6|TRBJ1-4
TGTGCCAGCAGTCAACCGGACTTCCCCCAGGTTTTT
CASSQPDFPQVF
>NA|NA|TRBV7-9|TRBJ1-1
TGTGCCAGCAGCTTAGAGGGGGTAAACACTGAAGCTTTCTTT
CASSLEGVNTEAFF
>NA|TRBD2|TRBV5-1|TRBJ2-1
TGCGCCAGCACCTTGGGACTAGCGAATTACAATGAGCAGTTCTTC
CASTLGLANYNEQFF
>NA|NA|TRBV28|TRBJ1-1
TGTGCCAGCAGTTTCACAAGGAACACTGAAGCTTTCTTT
CASSFTRNTEAFF
>NA|TRBD1|TRBV6-5|TRBJ2-7
TGTGCCAGCAGGGGACAGGGACAAAGGGCCTACGAGCAGTACTTC
CASRGQGQRAYEQYF
>NA|TRBD1|TRBV4-3|TRBJ1-6
TGCGCCAGCAGCCACCTGACAGGGACGGAGAATTCACCCCTCCACTTT
CASSHLTGTENSPLHF
>NA|NA|TRBV5-4|TRBJ1-6
TGTGCCAGCAGCCCGGGCGGGCAGGGGTCGAATTCACCCCTCCACTTT
CASSPGGQGSNSPLHF
>many|TRBD1|TRBV5-5|TRBJ2-7
TGTGCCAGCAGCTTTTCGAGACAGGGGTCCTACGAGCAGTACTTC
CASSFSRQGSYEQYF
>few|TRBD2|TRBV29-1|TRBJ2-7
TGCAGCGTTCGAGGTCGGGCTAGCGGGTCCTACGAGCAGTACTTC
CSVRGRASGSYEQYF
>NA|NA|TRBV3-1/TRBV3-2|TRBJ2-3
TGTGCCAGCAGCCCCCCTAGCACAGATACGCAGTATTTT
CASSPPSTDTQYF
>NA|NA|TRBV18|TRBJ2-1
TGTGCCAGCTCACAAACGGTGACAGGATTAAACAATGAGCAGTTCTTC
CASSQTVTGLNNEQFF
>NA|NA|TRBV7-9|TRBJ2-5
TGTGCCAGCAGCTCTCGGGGGAGAGAGACCCAGTACTTC
CASSSRGRETQYF